The following is a TCR beta chain sequence with its context. The antigen remains unidentified. The sample belongs to a study of CD8 T cells in ankylosing spondylitis. TCRdb reprocessed the 5' RACE reads via MiXCR and lists one record per CDR3 protein. The sample shows around 130,000 distinct CDR3 sequences, about 15% of them seen only once. The germline gives CDR1 MNHEY, CDR2 SVGEGT. Deletions cut 4 bases from V and 7 bases from J, with 14 bases between. The CDR3 extends over 13 amino acids. The study, taken as a whole, reports: What seemed typical of ankylosing spondylitis blood was a TCR beta motif built from several highly homologous variants.

This TCR was recovered from a male donor with ankylosing spondylitis. The chain joins TRBV6-2 or TRBV6-3 to TRBJ2-7; D is possibly TRBD2 (5 bases). Sequencing was performed on blood, either unsorted or a sorted T cell fraction (not recorded which). CDR3 sequence reads: CASSSMREWEQYF. The CDR3 region has the DNA TGTGCCAGCAGTTCGATGAGGGAATGGGAGCAGTACTTC.